The clone carrying this T cell receptor (beta chain) was counted once. The target antigen is unknown. The germline V and J ends were trimmed by 7 bases and 3 bases, with 16 bases remaining between them. CDR1 MNHNY and CDR2 SVGAGI come from the germline V gene (reference sequence). The CDR3 has 15 residues. It was with a sample-barcoded 5' primer and a J-beta primer mix that a second PCR of about 6 to 12 cycles was run. TCRdb re-derived calls from the 5' RACE reads in MiXCR, one entry per CDR3 protein. The data contain approximately 800,000 distinct CDR3 sequences, roughly three fifths of them seen just once; the ten biggest clones take up under 30%. This entry comes from a study of blood T cells in healthy people across ages. General study points: Roughly linear age-related decline in beta diversity appeared, significant by age 40. Comparison with aged donors showed that long-lived donors had more naive CD4+ cells and higher diversity. Not knowing donor CMV status may have confounded expanded clonotype changes.

Sequencing used blood. This receptor was identified in a middle-aged man in good health. V and J are TRBV6-6 and TRBJ2-4, with a weak D call TRBD1 (6 bases). The CDR3 sequence: CASNPVGGIKNIQYF. In DNA, the CDR3 is TGTGCCAGCAACCCGGTAGGGGGTATCAAAAACATTCAGTACTTC.